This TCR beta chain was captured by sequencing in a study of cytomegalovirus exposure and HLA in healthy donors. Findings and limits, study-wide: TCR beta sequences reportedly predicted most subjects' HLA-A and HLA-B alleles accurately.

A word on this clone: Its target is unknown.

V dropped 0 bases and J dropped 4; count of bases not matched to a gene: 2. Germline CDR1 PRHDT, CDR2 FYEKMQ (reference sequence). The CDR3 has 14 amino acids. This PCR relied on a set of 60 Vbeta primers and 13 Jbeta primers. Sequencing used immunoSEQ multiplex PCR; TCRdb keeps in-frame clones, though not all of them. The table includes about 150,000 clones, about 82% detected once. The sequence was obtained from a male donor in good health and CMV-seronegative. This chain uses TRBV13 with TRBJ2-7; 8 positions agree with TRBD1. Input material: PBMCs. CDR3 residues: CASSLGTGVYEQYF. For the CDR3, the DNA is TGTGCCAGCAGCTTAGGGACAGGGGTTTACGAGCAGTACTTC.